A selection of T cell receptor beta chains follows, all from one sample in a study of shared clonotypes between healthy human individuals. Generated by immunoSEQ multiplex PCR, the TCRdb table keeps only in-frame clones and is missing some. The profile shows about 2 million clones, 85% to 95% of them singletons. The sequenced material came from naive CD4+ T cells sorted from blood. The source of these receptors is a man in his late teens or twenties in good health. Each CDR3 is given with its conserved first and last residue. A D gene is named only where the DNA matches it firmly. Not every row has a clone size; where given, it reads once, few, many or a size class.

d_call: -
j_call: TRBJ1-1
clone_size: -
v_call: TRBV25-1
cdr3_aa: CASSESGAGNTEAFF
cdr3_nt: TGTGCCAGCAGTGAATCGGGGGCAGGGAACACTGAAGCTTTCTTT

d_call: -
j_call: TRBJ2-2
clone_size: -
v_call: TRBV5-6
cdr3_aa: CASSLYGGVGTGELFF
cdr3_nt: TGTGCCAGCAGCTTGTACGGGGGCGTGGGCACCGGGGAGCTGTTTTTT

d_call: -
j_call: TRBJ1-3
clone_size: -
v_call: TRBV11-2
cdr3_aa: CASSFPKGNTIYF
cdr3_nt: TGTGCCAGCAGCTTCCCAAAAGGAAACACCATATATTTT

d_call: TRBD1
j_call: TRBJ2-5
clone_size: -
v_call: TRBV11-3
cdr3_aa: CASSSRTGGSETQYF
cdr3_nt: TGTGCCAGCAGCTCACGGACAGGGGGATCGGAGACCCAGTACTTC

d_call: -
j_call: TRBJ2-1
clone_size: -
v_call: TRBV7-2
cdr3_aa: CASSADGRKQFF
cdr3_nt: TGTGCCAGCAGCGCAGACGGCAGGAAGCAGTTCTTC

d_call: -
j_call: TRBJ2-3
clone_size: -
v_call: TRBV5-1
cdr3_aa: CASSSDSLVADTQYF
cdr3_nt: TGCGCCAGCAGCTCGGACTCCTTAGTTGCAGATACGCAGTATTTT

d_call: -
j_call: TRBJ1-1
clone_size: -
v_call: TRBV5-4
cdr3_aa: CASSLYPTQAAFF
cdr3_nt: TGTGCCAGCAGCTTGTACCCGACCCAGGCAGCTTTCTTT

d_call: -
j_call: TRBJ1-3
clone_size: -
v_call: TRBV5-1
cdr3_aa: CASSASGNTIYF
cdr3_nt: TGCGCCAGCAGCGCCTCTGGAAACACCATATATTTT

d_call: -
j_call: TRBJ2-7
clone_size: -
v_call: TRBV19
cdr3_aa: CASSSERGYEQYF
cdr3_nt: TGTGCCAGTAGTTCCGAGAGGGGGTACGAGCAGTACTTC

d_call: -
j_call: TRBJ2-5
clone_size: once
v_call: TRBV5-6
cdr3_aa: CASSLDLRGETQYF
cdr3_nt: TGTGCCAGCAGCTTGGACCTCAGGGGAGAGACCCAGTACTTC

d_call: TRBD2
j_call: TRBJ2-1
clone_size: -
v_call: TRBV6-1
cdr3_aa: CASSDRSGTRDEQFF
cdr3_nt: TGTGCCAGCAGTGACCGAAGCGGGACTAGAGATGAGCAGTTCTTC

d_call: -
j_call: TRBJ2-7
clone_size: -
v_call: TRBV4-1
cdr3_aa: CASSQVGGADHEQYF
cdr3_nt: TGCGCCAGCAGCCAAGTCGGGGGTGCGGACCACGAGCAGTACTTC

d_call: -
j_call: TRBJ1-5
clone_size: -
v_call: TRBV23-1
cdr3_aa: CASSQSRVGPQHF
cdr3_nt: TGCGCCAGCAGTCAATCTCGCGTTGGGCCCCAGCATTTT

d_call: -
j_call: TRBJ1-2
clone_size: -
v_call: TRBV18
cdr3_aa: CASSPKQQANGYTF
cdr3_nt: TGTGCCAGCTCACCAAAGCAACAGGCTAATGGCTACACCTTC

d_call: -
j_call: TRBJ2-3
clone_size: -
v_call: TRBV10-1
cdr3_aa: CASSESKMGRADTQYF
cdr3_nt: TGCGCCAGCAGTGAGTCGAAGATGGGAAGGGCAGATACGCAGTATTTT

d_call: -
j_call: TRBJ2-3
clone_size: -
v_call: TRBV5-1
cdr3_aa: CASSLVMTYRTDTQYF
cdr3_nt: TGCGCCAGCAGCTTGGTAATGACATATCGCACAGATACGCAGTATTTT

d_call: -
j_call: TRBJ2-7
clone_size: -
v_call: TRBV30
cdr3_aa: CAWQAPGSGYEQYF
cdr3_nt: TGTGCCTGGCAGGCCCCGGGTTCGGGCTACGAGCAGTACTTC

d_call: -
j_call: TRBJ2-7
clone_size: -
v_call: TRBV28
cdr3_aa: CASSLFMPQQYF
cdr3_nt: TGTGCCAGCAGTTTGTTTATGCCTCAGCAGTACTTC